Listed below are T cell receptor beta chains from one sample, sequenced in a study of blood T cell repertoires in COVID-19. TCRdb keeps only in-frame clones here, not all; method: immunoSEQ multiplex PCR. The table shows some 120,000 clones, with about 81% occurring only once. Sequencing was performed on peripheral blood. Receptor source: a woman aged 45-65 years with acute or convalescent COVID-19. The CDR3 runs from the conserved cysteine through the conserved F or W. The D gene is left open where the match is weak. Clone size is shown for a subset of rows, as once, few, many or a class of expanded clone.

v_gene: TRBV5-1; len: 14; j_gene: TRBJ1-2; d_gene: TRBD1; abundance: -; CDR3nt: TGCGCCAGCAGCTTAGACAGGGGGGTCTATGGCTACACCTTC; CDR3aa: CASSLDRGVYGYTF
v_gene: TRBV4-1; len: 16; j_gene: TRBJ1-2; d_gene: TRBD1; abundance: once; CDR3nt: TGCGCCAGCAGCCAGCAAGTAGGACAGGGCGGCTATGGCTACACCTTC; CDR3aa: CASSQQVGQGGYGYTF
v_gene: TRBV19; len: 14; j_gene: TRBJ1-3; d_gene: -; abundance: few; CDR3nt: TGTGCCAGTAAGGGGCAGGTCCAAGGAAACACCATATATTTT; CDR3aa: CASKGQVQGNTIYF
v_gene: TRBV15; len: 13; j_gene: TRBJ1-5; d_gene: -; abundance: few; CDR3nt: TGTGCCACCAGCGGTACAGCGGATCAGCCCCAGCATTTT; CDR3aa: CATSGTADQPQHF
v_gene: TRBV19; len: 14; j_gene: TRBJ1-1; d_gene: -; abundance: -; CDR3nt: TGTGCCAGTAATCCCCTCGGGGGGTACACTGAAGCTTTCTTT; CDR3aa: CASNPLGGYTEAFF
v_gene: TRBV5-4; len: 17; j_gene: TRBJ1-6; d_gene: TRBD1; abundance: -; CDR3nt: TGTGCCAGCAGTAACGGGACAGCGAGCTCCTATAATTCACCCCTCCACTTT; CDR3aa: CASSNGTASSYNSPLHF
v_gene: TRBV10-3; len: 16; j_gene: TRBJ2-1; d_gene: -; abundance: -; CDR3nt: TGTGCCATCAGTCGATCTTCACCTGACAGTAACAATGAGCAGTTCTTC; CDR3aa: CAISRSSPDSNNEQFF
v_gene: TRBV5-1; len: 16; j_gene: TRBJ1-5; d_gene: -; abundance: -; CDR3nt: TGCGCCAGCAGCTTGGACACCCTAGCCCGCAATCAGCCCCAGCATTTT; CDR3aa: CASSLDTLARNQPQHF
v_gene: TRBV29-1; len: 13; j_gene: TRBJ1-5; d_gene: TRBD1; abundance: -; CDR3nt: TGCAGCGTCGCCGGGACAGGGGATCAGCCCCAGCATTTT; CDR3aa: CSVAGTGDQPQHF
v_gene: TRBV3-1/TRBV3-2; len: 16; j_gene: TRBJ2-5; d_gene: TRBD2; abundance: -; CDR3nt: TGTGCCAGCAGCCAAGGGTCAGCGGGAGTAGGCAAGACCCAGTACTTC; CDR3aa: CASSQGSAGVGKTQYF
v_gene: TRBV7-7; len: 13; j_gene: TRBJ1-3; d_gene: TRBD1; abundance: -; CDR3nt: TGTGCTAGCAGCCCCGGACAGGGCAACACCATATATTTT; CDR3aa: CASSPGQGNTIYF
v_gene: TRBV6-1; len: 15; j_gene: TRBJ2-5; d_gene: -; abundance: -; CDR3nt: TGTGCCAGCAGTGAAGCGCCCAGGTATGGAGAGACCCAGTACTTC; CDR3aa: CASSEAPRYGETQYF
v_gene: TRBV2; len: 14; j_gene: TRBJ1-6; d_gene: -; abundance: -; CDR3nt: TGTGCCAGCAGTGGAGGACAGCCAGGCTCACCCCTCCACTTT; CDR3aa: CASSGGQPGSPLHF
v_gene: TRBV28; len: 15; j_gene: TRBJ2-3; d_gene: TRBD2; abundance: -; CDR3nt: TGTGCCAGCAGCGGGGGGAGCGGGTTACGAGATACGCAGTATTTT; CDR3aa: CASSGGSGLRDTQYF
v_gene: TRBV29-1; len: 14; j_gene: TRBJ1-1; d_gene: TRBD1; abundance: -; CDR3nt: TGCAGCGTGAAGGACAGGGGATTTGTTGATGAAGCTTTCTTT; CDR3aa: CSVKDRGFVDEAFF
v_gene: TRBV18; len: 11; j_gene: TRBJ2-7; d_gene: -; abundance: -; CDR3nt: TGTGCCAGCTCACCGTCCGACGAGCAGTACTTC; CDR3aa: CASSPSDEQYF
v_gene: TRBV25-1; len: 15; j_gene: TRBJ1-2; d_gene: TRBD1; abundance: -; CDR3nt: TGTGCCAGCAGTGAATGGACAGGGAGGGGTTATGGCTACACCTTC; CDR3aa: CASSEWTGRGYGYTF
v_gene: TRBV5-4; len: 15; j_gene: TRBJ2-7; d_gene: -; abundance: -; CDR3nt: TGTGCCAGCAGCTTGGACGCTAGCGCAGTTTACGAGCAGTACTTC; CDR3aa: CASSLDASAVYEQYF
v_gene: TRBV7-8; len: 15; j_gene: TRBJ2-7; d_gene: TRBD2; abundance: -; CDR3nt: TGTGCCAGCAGCCTGGTAGCGGGATACGACTACGAGCAGTACTTC; CDR3aa: CASSLVAGYDYEQYF
v_gene: TRBV18; len: 16; j_gene: TRBJ2-4; d_gene: TRBD1; abundance: -; CDR3nt: TGTGCCAGCTCGGAAGGGACAGGGGCCTTCAAAAACATTCAGTACTTC; CDR3aa: CASSEGTGAFKNIQYF
v_gene: TRBV18; len: 16; j_gene: TRBJ1-3; d_gene: -; abundance: -; CDR3nt: TGTGCCAGCTCACCTAGCGGGCAGTTTATTGGAAACACCATATATTTT; CDR3aa: CASSPSGQFIGNTIYF
v_gene: TRBV5-6; len: 14; j_gene: TRBJ1-4; d_gene: TRBD1; abundance: -; CDR3nt: TGTGCCAGCAGCTTGACAGGGGGCGAGGAAAAACTGTTTTTT; CDR3aa: CASSLTGGEEKLFF
v_gene: TRBV18; len: 13; j_gene: TRBJ1-6; d_gene: -; abundance: -; CDR3nt: TGTGCCAGCTCACCCGCAGAGGATTCACCCCTCCACTTT; CDR3aa: CASSPAEDSPLHF
v_gene: TRBV13; len: 15; j_gene: TRBJ2-1; d_gene: TRBD2; abundance: -; CDR3nt: TGTGCCAGCAGCATAACTAGCGGGAGCAGGAATGAGCAGTTCTTC; CDR3aa: CASSITSGSRNEQFF
v_gene: TRBV5-1; len: 15; j_gene: TRBJ2-2; d_gene: -; abundance: -; CDR3nt: TGCGCCAGCAGGGGGACTTACGCGAACACCGGGGAGCTGTTTTTT; CDR3aa: CASRGTYANTGELFF
v_gene: TRBV6-5; len: 15; j_gene: TRBJ1-1; d_gene: -; abundance: -; CDR3nt: TGTGCCAGCAGATCCCCTCAGGGGAGATTCGCTGAAGCTTTCTTT; CDR3aa: CASRSPQGRFAEAFF
v_gene: TRBV3-1/TRBV3-2; len: 14; j_gene: TRBJ1-1; d_gene: -; abundance: few; CDR3nt: TGTGCCAGCAACCAAGTCGGGATGAACACTGAAGCTTTCTTT; CDR3aa: CASNQVGMNTEAFF
v_gene: TRBV5-1; len: 14; j_gene: TRBJ2-2; d_gene: -; abundance: few; CDR3nt: TGCGCCAGCCAACCCAGGGTGAACACCGGGGAGCTGTTTTTT; CDR3aa: CASQPRVNTGELFF
v_gene: TRBV19; len: 15; j_gene: TRBJ2-2; d_gene: -; abundance: -; CDR3nt: TGTGCCAGTAGGTGGGGCCAATCGAACACCGGGGAGCTGTTTTTT; CDR3aa: CASRWGQSNTGELFF
v_gene: TRBV6-5; len: 16; j_gene: TRBJ2-3; d_gene: -; abundance: -; CDR3nt: TGTGCCAGCAGTTCCTTGGGGGGAGCCAGCACAGATACGCAGTATTTT; CDR3aa: CASSSLGGASTDTQYF
v_gene: TRBV18; len: 14; j_gene: TRBJ2-3; d_gene: TRBD2; abundance: -; CDR3nt: TGTGCCAGCTCACCAGGGGGGGGAACAGATACGCAGTATTTT; CDR3aa: CASSPGGGTDTQYF
v_gene: TRBV4-1; len: 16; j_gene: TRBJ1-3; d_gene: TRBD1; abundance: -; CDR3nt: TGCGCCAGCAGCCATCTCACAGGGGAGTCTGGAAACACCATATATTTT; CDR3aa: CASSHLTGESGNTIYF
v_gene: TRBV7-6; len: 12; j_gene: TRBJ1-1; d_gene: -; abundance: -; CDR3nt: TGTGCCAGCAGCTCGTCAGGAACTGAAGCTTTCTTT; CDR3aa: CASSSSGTEAFF
v_gene: TRBV28; len: 12; j_gene: TRBJ1-2; d_gene: -; abundance: once; CDR3nt: TGTGCCAGCAGTTCCCACAGGTACGGCTACACCTTC; CDR3aa: CASSSHRYGYTF
v_gene: TRBV5-1; len: 14; j_gene: TRBJ2-5; d_gene: TRBD2; abundance: -; CDR3nt: TGCGCCAGCAGCAGCGGGACTAGGGGGGAGACCCAGTACTTC; CDR3aa: CASSSGTRGETQYF
v_gene: TRBV7-3; len: 13; j_gene: TRBJ1-1; d_gene: -; abundance: -; CDR3nt: TGTGCCAGCAGGATGGGGCCGAACACTGAAGCTTTCTTT; CDR3aa: CASRMGPNTEAFF
v_gene: TRBV7-9; len: 15; j_gene: TRBJ1-2; d_gene: -; abundance: -; CDR3nt: TGTGCCAGCAGCTATACATCCTCAGGCAACTATGGCTACACCTTC; CDR3aa: CASSYTSSGNYGYTF
v_gene: TRBV5-4; len: 14; j_gene: TRBJ1-1; d_gene: TRBD1; abundance: -; CDR3nt: TGTGCCAGCAGCCGTACAGGGGACGGGACTGAAGCTTTCTTT; CDR3aa: CASSRTGDGTEAFF
v_gene: TRBV28; len: 16; j_gene: TRBJ1-5; d_gene: TRBD1; abundance: -; CDR3nt: TGTGCCAGCAGCAAACACCGGGACAGTGGCAATCAGCCCCAGCATTTT; CDR3aa: CASSKHRDSGNQPQHF
v_gene: TRBV29-1; len: 13; j_gene: TRBJ2-7; d_gene: TRBD1; abundance: -; CDR3nt: TGCAGCGTTTGGGGGACAGGAAACACCGAGCAGTACTTC; CDR3aa: CSVWGTGNTEQYF
v_gene: TRBV7-2; len: 15; j_gene: TRBJ2-7; d_gene: -; abundance: few; CDR3nt: TGTGCCAGCAGCTGGCCGAAACTAGCTCTTGGCGAGCAGTACTTC; CDR3aa: CASSWPKLALGEQYF
v_gene: TRBV29-1; len: 15; j_gene: TRBJ1-4; d_gene: TRBD1; abundance: -; CDR3nt: TGCAGCGTCCGTAAACAGGGGGCGACTAATGAAAAACTGTTTTTT; CDR3aa: CSVRKQGATNEKLFF
v_gene: TRBV6-5; len: 13; j_gene: TRBJ2-1; d_gene: TRBD2; abundance: -; CDR3nt: TGTGCCAGCAACCCCGCTAGCGGGGGAGAGCAGTTCTTC; CDR3aa: CASNPASGGEQFF
v_gene: TRBV6-5; len: 15; j_gene: TRBJ1-4; d_gene: -; abundance: -; CDR3nt: TGTGCCAGCAGTTATACAGGGTCCTCGGGTGAAAAACTGTTTTTT; CDR3aa: CASSYTGSSGEKLFF
v_gene: TRBV27; len: 15; j_gene: TRBJ1-3; d_gene: TRBD1; abundance: -; CDR3nt: TGTGCCAGCAGTCGAGGACAGGGCTCTGGAAACACCATATATTTT; CDR3aa: CASSRGQGSGNTIYF
v_gene: TRBV18; len: 15; j_gene: TRBJ1-1; d_gene: -; abundance: -; CDR3nt: TGTGCCAGCTCAGAGGGCAGGACGGGGAACACTGAAGCTTTCTTT; CDR3aa: CASSEGRTGNTEAFF
v_gene: TRBV2; len: 13; j_gene: TRBJ1-1; d_gene: TRBD1; abundance: -; CDR3nt: TGTGCCACCGGATCCTGGACAGGTCCTGAAGCTTTCTTT; CDR3aa: CATGSWTGPEAFF
v_gene: TRBV27; len: 17; j_gene: TRBJ2-2; d_gene: TRBD2; abundance: -; CDR3nt: TGTGCCAGCAGTTTACCTCGGACTAGCGGGAGCACCGGGGAGCTGTTTTTT; CDR3aa: CASSLPRTSGSTGELFF
v_gene: TRBV28; len: 14; j_gene: TRBJ2-4; d_gene: -; abundance: -; CDR3nt: TGTGCCAGCAGTTTCGGGGGATCCAAAAACATTCAGTACTTC; CDR3aa: CASSFGGSKNIQYF
v_gene: TRBV11-1; len: 14; j_gene: TRBJ2-5; d_gene: -; abundance: -; CDR3nt: TGTGCCAGCAGCTCGCCAGGACAGAAAGAGACCCAGTACTTC; CDR3aa: CASSSPGQKETQYF
v_gene: TRBV6-6; len: 15; j_gene: TRBJ2-4; d_gene: TRBD1; abundance: once; CDR3nt: TGTGCCAGCAGTTACTCCACCGGGACAGAAAACATTCAGTACTTC; CDR3aa: CASSYSTGTENIQYF
v_gene: TRBV5-1; len: 16; j_gene: TRBJ2-5; d_gene: TRBD2; abundance: -; CDR3nt: TGCGCCAGCAGCCAGTCCTTAGCGGGGGCTCAAGAGACCCAGTACTTC; CDR3aa: CASSQSLAGAQETQYF
v_gene: TRBV18; len: 21; j_gene: TRBJ1-2; d_gene: TRBD1; abundance: -; CDR3nt: TGTGCCAGCTCACCAGCCTGGCGGAAACAGGGGGCGCCTCAAGAAGCGTATGGCTACACCTTC; CDR3aa: CASSPAWRKQGAPQEAYGYTF
v_gene: TRBV6-6; len: 12; j_gene: TRBJ2-1; d_gene: -; abundance: -; CDR3nt: TGTGCCAGCACCACCCCTAGGAATGAGCAGTTCTTC; CDR3aa: CASTTPRNEQFF